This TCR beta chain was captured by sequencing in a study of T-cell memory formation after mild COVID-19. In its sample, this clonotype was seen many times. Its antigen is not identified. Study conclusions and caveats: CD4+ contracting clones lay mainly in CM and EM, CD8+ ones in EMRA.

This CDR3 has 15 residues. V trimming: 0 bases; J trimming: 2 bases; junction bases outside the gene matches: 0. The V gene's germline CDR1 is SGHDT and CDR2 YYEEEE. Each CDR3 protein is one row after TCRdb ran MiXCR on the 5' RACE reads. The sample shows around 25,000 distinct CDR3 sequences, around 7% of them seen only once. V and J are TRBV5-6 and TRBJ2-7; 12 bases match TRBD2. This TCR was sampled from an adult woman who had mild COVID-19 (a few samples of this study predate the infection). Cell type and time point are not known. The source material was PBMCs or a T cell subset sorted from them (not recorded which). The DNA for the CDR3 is TGTGCCAGCAGCTTGGGACTAGCGGGGGCCTACGAGCAGTACTTC. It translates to CASSLGLAGAYEQYF.